This T cell receptor (beta chain) derives from a study of technical replicates of blood from a few donors. Libraries were prepared by immunoSEQ multiplex PCR; TCRdb keeps only in-frame clonotypes and omits some of them. This table has about 70,000 clones, just under 97% appearing once. Trimming stripped 2 bases from V and 6 bases from J, with 11 bases between. CDR1 and CDR2 (germline): SGHTA, FQGNSA. The CDR3 contains 14 residues. This chain connects TRBV7-2 to TRBJ2-1; maybe TRBD2 (6 bases). This receptor was obtained from a human donor in good health. Material: T cells isolated from PBMCs. CDR3 bases: TGTGCCAGCAGCTTACTCGGAGGGCTCAATGAGCAGTTCTTC. This sequence encodes CASSLLGGLNEQFF.